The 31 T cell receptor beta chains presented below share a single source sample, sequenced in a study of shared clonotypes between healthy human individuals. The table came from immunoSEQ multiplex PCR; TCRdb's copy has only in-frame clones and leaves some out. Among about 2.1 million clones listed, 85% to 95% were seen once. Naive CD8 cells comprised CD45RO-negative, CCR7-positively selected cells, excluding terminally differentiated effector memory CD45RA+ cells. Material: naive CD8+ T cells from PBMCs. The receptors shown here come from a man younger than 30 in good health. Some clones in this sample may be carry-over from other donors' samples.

CDR3 amino acids: CASSLDQSSYNEQFF. The CDR3 nucleotides read TGTGCCAGCAGCTTGGACCAAAGCTCCTACAATGAGCAGTTCTTC. The V call is TRBV6-5, the J call TRBJ2-1, with D unclear. CDR1 and CDR2 from the germline V gene are MNHEY and SVGAGI. V was shortened by 6 bases and J by 0 bases, with 12 bases between the two germline ends. The CDR3 loop spans 15 amino acids.

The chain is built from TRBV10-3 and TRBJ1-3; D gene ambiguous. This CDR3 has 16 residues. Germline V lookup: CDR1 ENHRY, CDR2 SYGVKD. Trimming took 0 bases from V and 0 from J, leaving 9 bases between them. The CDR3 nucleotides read TGTGCCATCAGTGAGTCGGGTCGGACCTCTGGAAACACCATATATTTT. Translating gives CAISESGRTSGNTIYF.

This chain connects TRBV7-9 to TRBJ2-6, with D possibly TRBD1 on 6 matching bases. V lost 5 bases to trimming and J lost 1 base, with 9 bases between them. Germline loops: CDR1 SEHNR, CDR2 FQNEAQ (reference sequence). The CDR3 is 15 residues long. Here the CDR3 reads CASSDDRSGANVLTF. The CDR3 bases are TGTGCCAGCAGCGATGACAGGTCTGGGGCCAACGTCCTGACTTTC.

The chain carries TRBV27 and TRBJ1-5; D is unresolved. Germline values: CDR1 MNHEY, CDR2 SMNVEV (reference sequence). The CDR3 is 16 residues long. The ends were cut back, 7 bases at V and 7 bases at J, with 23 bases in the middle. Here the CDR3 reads CASTPSLAFPMQPQHF. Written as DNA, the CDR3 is TGTGCCAGCACCCCTTCATTGGCTTTCCCGATGCAGCCCCAGCATTTT.

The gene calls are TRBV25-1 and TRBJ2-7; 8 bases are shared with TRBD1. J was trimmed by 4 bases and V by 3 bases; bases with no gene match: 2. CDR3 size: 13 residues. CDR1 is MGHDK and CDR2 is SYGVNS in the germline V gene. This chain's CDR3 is CASSETGAYEQYF. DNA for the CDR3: TGTGCCAGCAGTGAGACAGGGGCATACGAGCAGTACTTC.

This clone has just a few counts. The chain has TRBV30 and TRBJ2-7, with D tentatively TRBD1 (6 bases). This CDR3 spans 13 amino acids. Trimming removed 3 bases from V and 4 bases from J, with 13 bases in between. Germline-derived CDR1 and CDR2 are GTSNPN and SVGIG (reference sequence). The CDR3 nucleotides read TGTGCCTGGAGGGGGACACCTCCGTACGAGCAGTACTTC. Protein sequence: CAWRGTPPYEQYF.

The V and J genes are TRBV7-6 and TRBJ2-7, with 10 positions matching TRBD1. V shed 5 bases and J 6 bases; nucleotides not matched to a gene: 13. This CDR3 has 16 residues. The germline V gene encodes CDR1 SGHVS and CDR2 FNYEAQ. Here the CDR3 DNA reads TGTGCCAGCAGCCCAGAACGACAGGGGGCGCGGAGCGAGCAGTACTTC. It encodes CASSPERQGARSEQYF.

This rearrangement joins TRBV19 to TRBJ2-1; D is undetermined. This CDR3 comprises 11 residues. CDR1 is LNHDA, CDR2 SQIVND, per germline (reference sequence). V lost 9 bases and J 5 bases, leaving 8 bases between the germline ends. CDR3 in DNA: TGTGCCAGCGTGGGCGACAATGAGCAGTTCTTC. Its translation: CASVGDNEQFF.

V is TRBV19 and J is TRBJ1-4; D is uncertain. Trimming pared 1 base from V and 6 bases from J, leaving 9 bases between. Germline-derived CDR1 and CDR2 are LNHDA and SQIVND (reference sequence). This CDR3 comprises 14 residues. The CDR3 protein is CASSIAGWDEKLFF. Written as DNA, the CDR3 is TGTGCCAGTAGTATAGCAGGTTGGGATGAAAAACTGTTTTTT. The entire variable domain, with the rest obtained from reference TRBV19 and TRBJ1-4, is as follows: DGGITQSPKYLFRKEGQNVTLSCEQNLNHDAMYWYRQDPGQGLRLIYYSQIVNDFQKGDIAEGYSVSREKKESFPLTVTSAQKNPTAFYLCASSIAGWDEKLFFGSGTQLSVL.

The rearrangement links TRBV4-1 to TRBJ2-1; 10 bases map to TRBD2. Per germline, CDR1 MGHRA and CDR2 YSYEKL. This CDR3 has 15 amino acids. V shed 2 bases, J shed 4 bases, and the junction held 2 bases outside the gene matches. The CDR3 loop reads CASSQIAGGYNEQFF. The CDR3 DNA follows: TGCGCCAGCAGCCAAATAGCGGGAGGATACAATGAGCAGTTCTTC.

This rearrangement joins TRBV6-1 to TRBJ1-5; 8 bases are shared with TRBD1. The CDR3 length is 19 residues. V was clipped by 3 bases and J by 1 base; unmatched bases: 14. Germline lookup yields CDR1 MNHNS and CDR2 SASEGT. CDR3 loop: CASSDETGALFESNQPQHF. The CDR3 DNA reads TGTGCCAGCAGTGATGAGACAGGGGCCCTCTTTGAAAGCAATCAGCCCCAGCATTTT.

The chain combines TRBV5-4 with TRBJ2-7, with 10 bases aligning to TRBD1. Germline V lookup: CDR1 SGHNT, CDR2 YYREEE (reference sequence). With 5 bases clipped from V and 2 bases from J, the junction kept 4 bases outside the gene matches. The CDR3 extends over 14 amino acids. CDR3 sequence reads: CASRGDRGPYEQYF. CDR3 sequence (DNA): TGTGCCAGCAGGGGGGACAGGGGACCCTACGAGCAGTACTTC.

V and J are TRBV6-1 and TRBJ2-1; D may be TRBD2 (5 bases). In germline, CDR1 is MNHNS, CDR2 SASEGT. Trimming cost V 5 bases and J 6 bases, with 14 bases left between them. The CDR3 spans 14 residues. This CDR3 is CASSPGFGPNEQFF. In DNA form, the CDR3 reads TGTGCCAGCAGTCCGGGATTCGGCCCCAATGAGCAGTTCTTC.

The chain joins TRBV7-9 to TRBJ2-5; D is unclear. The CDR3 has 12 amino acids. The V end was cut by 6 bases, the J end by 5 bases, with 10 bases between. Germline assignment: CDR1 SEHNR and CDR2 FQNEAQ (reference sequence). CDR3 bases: TGTGCCAGCAGATCCTTCCTGGAGACCCAGTACTTC. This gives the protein CASRSFLETQYF.

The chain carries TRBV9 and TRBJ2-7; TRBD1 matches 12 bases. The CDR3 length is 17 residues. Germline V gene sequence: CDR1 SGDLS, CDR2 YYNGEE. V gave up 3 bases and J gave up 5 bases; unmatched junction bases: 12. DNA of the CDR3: TGTGCCAGCAGCGGCGGTTCTGGGACAGGGGGCGTCGACGAGCAGTACTTC. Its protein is CASSGGSGTGGVDEQYF. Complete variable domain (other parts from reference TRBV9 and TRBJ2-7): DSGVTQTPKHLITATGQRVTLRCSPRSGDLSVYWYQQSLDQGLQFLIQYYNGEERAKGNILERFSAQQFPDLHSELNLSSLELGDSALYFCASSGGSGTGGVDEQYFGPGTRLTVT.

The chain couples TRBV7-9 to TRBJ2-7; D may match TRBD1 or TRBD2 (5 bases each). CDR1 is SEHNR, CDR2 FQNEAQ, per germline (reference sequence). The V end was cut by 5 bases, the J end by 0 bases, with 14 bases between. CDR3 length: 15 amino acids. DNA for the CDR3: TGTGCCAGCAGCAACCGGGACGCTTTCTCCTACGAGCAGTACTTC. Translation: CASSNRDAFSYEQYF. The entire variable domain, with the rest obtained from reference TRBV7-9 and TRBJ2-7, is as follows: DTGVSQNPRHKITKRGQNVTFRCDPISEHNRLYWYRQTLGQGPEFLTYFQNEAQLEKSRLLSDRFSAERPKGSFSTLEIQRTEQGDSAMYLCASSNRDAFSYEQYFGPGTRLTVT.

CDR3 DNA: TGTGCCAGCAGCCTATTACGAAGAGGGGGACGGAACACTGAAGCTTTCTTT. This encodes CASSLLRRGGRNTEAFF. V is TRBV7-3 and J is TRBJ1-1, with D tentatively TRBD1 (6 bases). CDR1 and CDR2 from the germline V gene are SGHTA and FQGTGA. Trimming took off 5 bases at V and 1 base at J, with 20 bases between the two ends. This CDR3 has 17 amino acids.

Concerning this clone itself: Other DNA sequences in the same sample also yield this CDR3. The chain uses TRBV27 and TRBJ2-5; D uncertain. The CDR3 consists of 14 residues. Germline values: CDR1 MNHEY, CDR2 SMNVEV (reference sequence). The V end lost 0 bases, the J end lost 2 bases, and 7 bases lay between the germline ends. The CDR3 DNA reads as TGTGCCAGCAGTTTATCGGGCAGGCAAGAGACCCAGTACTTC. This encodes CASSLSGRQETQYF.

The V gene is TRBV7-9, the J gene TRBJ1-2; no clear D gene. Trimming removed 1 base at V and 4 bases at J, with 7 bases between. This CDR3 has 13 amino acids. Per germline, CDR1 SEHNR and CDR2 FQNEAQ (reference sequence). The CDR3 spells CASSLGRIYGYTF. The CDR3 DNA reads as TGTGCCAGCAGCTTAGGCAGGATCTATGGCTACACCTTC.

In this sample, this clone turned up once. CDR3 DNA sequence: TGTGCCAGCAGCTGGGGCACTAGCGGGAGGGGCGAGACCCAGTACTTC. Translation gives CASSWGTSGRGETQYF. The chain links TRBV28 to TRBJ2-5, with 13 bases aligning to TRBD2. CDR1 and CDR2 (germline): MDHEN, SYDVKM. CDR3 length: 16 residues. J gave up 5 bases and V 6 bases, and 9 bases lay outside the gene matches. The whole variable domain, filled in from reference TRBV28 and TRBJ2-5, reads DVKVTQSSRYLVKRTGEKVFLECVQDMDHENMFWYRQDPGLGLRLIYFSYDVKMKEKGDIPEGYSVSREKKERFSLILESASTNQTSMYLCASSWGTSGRGETQYFGPGTRLLVL.

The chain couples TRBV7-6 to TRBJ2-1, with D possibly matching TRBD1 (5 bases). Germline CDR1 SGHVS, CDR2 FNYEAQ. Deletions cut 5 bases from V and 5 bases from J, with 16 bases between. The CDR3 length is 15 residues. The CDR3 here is CASSKGQGVNNEQFF. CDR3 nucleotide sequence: TGTGCCAGCAGCAAGGGGCAGGGTGTCAACAATGAGCAGTTCTTC.

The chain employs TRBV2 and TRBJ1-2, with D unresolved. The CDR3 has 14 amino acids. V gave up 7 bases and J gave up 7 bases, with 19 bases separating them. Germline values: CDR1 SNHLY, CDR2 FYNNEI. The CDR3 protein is CASMGWGSFAGYTF. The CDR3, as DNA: TGTGCCAGCATGGGGTGGGGTTCCTTCGCTGGCTACACCTTC.

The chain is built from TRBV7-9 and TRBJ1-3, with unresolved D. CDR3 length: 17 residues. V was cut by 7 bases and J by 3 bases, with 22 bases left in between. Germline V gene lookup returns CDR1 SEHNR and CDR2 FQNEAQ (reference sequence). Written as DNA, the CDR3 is TGTGCCAGCACTAACGTACCCGACGGTCCTAGTGGAAACACCATATATTTT. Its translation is CASTNVPDGPSGNTIYF.

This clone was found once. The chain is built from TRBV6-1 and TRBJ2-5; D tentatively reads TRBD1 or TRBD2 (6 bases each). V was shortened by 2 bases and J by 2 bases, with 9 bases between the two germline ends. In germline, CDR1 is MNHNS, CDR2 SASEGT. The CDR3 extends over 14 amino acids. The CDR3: CASSEWRGQETQYF. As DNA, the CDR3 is TGTGCCAGCAGTGAATGGAGGGGGCAAGAGACCCAGTACTTC.

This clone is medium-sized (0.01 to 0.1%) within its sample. In DNA, the CDR3 is TGTGCCACCAGCAGACGGGGACTAGCGGGAGACAATGAGCAGTTCTTC. It yields the protein CATSRRGLAGDNEQFF. The rearrangement links TRBV15 to TRBJ2-1, with 14 bases fitting TRBD2. The CDR3 loop spans 16 amino acids. With V trimmed by 2 bases and J by 5 bases, 2 bases remained unmatched. Germline values: CDR1 LNHNV, CDR2 YYDKDF (reference sequence).

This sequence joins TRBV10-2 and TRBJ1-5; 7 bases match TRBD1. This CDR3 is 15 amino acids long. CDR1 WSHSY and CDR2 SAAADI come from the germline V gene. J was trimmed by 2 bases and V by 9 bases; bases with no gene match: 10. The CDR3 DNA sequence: TGCGCCAGTCAAACGGGACAGATACGCAATCAGCCCCAGCATTTT. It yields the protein CASQTGQIRNQPQHF.

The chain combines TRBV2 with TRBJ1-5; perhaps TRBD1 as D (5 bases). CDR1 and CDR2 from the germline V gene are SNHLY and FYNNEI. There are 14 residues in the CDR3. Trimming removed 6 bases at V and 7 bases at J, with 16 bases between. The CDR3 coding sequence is TGTGCCAGCAGGGGGAAAGGGGTAGGGCAGCCCCAGCATTTT. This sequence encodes CASRGKGVGQPQHF.

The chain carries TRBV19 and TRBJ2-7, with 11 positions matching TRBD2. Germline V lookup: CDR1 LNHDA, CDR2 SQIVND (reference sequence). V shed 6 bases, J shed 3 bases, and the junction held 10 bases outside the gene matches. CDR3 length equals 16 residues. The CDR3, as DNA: TGTGCCAGTAGCCAACGCCCGGGACTAGCGGACTACGAGCAGTACTTC. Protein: CASSQRPGLADYEQYF. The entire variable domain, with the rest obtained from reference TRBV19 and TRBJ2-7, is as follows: DGGITQSPKYLFRKEGQNVTLSCEQNLNHDAMYWYRQDPGQGLRLIYYSQIVNDFQKGDIAEGYSVSREKKESFPLTVTSAQKNPTAFYLCASSQRPGLADYEQYFGPGTRLTVT.

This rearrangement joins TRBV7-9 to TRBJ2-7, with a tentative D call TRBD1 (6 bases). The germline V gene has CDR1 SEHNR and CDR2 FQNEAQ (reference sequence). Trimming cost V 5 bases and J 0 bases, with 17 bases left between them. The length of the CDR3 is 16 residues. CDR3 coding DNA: TGTGCCAGCAGCCACCTGGGGGCGGCTAGCTCCTACGAGCAGTACTTC. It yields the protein CASSHLGAASSYEQYF.

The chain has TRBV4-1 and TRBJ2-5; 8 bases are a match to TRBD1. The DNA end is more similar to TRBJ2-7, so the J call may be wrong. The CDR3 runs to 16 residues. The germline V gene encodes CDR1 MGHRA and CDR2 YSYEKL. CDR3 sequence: CASSQDPQGDSYEQYF. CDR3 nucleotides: TGCGCCAGCAGCCAAGACCCACAGGGGGACTCCTACGAGCAGTACTTC.

CDR3 nucleotide sequence: TGTGCCAGCAGCCACCCCGGGACTAGCGGGAGATCTGGGGCCAACGTCCTGACTTTC. It yields the protein CASSHPGTSGRSGANVLTF. This rearrangement joins TRBV7-9 to TRBJ2-6; TRBD2 matches 14 bases. Germline CDR1 SEHNR, CDR2 FQNEAQ (reference sequence). Trimming at V came to 5 bases and at J to 1 base, leaving 7 bases not matched to a gene. The CDR3 totals 19 residues. The full variable domain, with the rest looked up from reference TRBV7-9 and TRBJ2-6, is DTGVSQNPRHKITKRGQNVTFRCDPISEHNRLYWYRQTLGQGPEFLTYFQNEAQLEKSRLLSDRFSAERPKGSFSTLEIQRTEQGDSAMYLCASSHPGTSGRSGANVLTFGAGSRLTVL.